This T cell receptor beta chain was sequenced during a study of control samples from healthy donors and cancer patients. CDR3 length: 15 amino acids. Looked up from germline, CDR1 is SQVTM and CDR2 is ANQGSEA. Trimming stripped 1 base from V and 8 bases from J, with 18 bases between. Sequencing used immunoSEQ multiplex PCR; TCRdb keeps in-frame clones, though not all of them. The table shows some 130,000 clones, with about nine tenths occurring only once. The origin of this receptor is a man aged 25-40 years in good health. This rearrangement joins TRBV29-1 to TRBJ2-1; possibly TRBD2 for D (5 bases). Material: blood. The CDR3 protein is CSVEVGGVGSDEQFF. For the CDR3, the DNA is TGCAGCGTTGAAGTAGGAGGCGTTGGGAGTGATGAGCAGTTCTTC.